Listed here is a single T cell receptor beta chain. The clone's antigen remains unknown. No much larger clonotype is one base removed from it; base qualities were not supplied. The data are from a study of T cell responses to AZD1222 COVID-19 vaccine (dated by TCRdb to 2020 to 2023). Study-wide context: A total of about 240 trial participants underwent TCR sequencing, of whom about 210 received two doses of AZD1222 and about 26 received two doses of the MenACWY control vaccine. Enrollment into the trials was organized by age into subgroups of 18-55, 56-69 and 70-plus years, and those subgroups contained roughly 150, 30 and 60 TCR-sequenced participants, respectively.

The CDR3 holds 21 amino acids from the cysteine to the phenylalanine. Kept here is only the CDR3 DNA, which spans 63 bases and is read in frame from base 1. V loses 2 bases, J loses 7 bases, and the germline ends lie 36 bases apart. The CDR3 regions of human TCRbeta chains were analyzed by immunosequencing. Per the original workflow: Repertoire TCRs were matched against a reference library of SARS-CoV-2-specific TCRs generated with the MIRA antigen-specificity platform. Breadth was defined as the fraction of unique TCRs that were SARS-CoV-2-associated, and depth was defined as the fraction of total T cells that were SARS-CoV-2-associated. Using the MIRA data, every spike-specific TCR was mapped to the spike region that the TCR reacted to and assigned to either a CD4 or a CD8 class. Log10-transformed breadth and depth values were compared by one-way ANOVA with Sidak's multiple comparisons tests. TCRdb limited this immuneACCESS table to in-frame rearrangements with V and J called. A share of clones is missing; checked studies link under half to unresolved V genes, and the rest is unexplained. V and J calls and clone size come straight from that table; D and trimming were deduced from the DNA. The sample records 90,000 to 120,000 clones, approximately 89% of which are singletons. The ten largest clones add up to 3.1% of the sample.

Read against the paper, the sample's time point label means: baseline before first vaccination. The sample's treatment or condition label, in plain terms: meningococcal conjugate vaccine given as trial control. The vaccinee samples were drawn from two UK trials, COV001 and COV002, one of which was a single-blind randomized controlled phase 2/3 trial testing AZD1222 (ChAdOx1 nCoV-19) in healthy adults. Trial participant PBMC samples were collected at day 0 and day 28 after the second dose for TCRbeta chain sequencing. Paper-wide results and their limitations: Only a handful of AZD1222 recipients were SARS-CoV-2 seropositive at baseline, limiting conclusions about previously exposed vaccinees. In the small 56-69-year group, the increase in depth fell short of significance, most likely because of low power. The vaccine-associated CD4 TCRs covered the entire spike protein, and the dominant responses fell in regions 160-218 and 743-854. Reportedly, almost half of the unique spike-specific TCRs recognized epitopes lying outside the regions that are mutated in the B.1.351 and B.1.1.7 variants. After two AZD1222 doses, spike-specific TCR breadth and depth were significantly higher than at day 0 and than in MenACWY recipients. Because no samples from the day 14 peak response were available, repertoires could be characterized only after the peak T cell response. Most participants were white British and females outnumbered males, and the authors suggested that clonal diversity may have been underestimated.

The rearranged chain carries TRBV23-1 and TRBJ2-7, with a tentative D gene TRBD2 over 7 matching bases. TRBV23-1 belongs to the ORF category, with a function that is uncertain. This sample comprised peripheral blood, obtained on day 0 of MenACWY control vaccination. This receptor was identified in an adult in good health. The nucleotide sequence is TGCGCCAGCAGTCAAAGGGGGTGTGGGAGGGCCCCCATTGGCCGGGGGTCTGAGCAGTACTTC. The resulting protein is CASSQRGCGRAPIGRGSEQYF.